These 11 T cell receptor beta chains share one sample of origin, sequenced in a study of T cells expressing NK-cell markers. TCRdb reanalyzed the 5' RACE reads, giving one entry per CDR3 protein sequence and no DNA. This sample contains approximately 380,000 distinct CDR3 sequences. Sequencing was performed on blood T cells: a sorted CD56 or NKG2C T cell subset, CD4+ or CD8+ T cells, or bulk PBMC T cells (not recorded which). The receptors were gathered from a man between 18 and 69 years old in good health.

The V call is TRBV2, the J call TRBJ1-2. Germline-derived CDR1 and CDR2 are SNHLY and FYNNEI. This CDR3 comprises 13 residues. The CDR3 sequence: CASAPSRNYGYTF.

The chain uses TRBV7-9 and TRBJ2-1; the D call from TCRdb, TRBD1, cannot be confirmed without DNA. The CDR3 spans 14 residues. CDR1 is SEHNR and CDR2 is FQNEAQ in the germline V gene (reference sequence). The CDR3 region is CASSRQGAVNEQFF.

V is TRBV20-1 and J is TRBJ2-3; TCRdb selects TRBD1, and the lack of DNA leaves this call unchecked. Germline assignment: CDR1 DFQATT and CDR2 SNEGSKA (reference sequence). CDR3 size: 14 residues. CDR3 in amino acids: CSARRATSTDTQYF.

The chain joins TRBV5-1 to TRBJ2-3; the TCRdb call, TRBD1, lacks DNA for checking. The CDR3 is 15 amino acids. From germline, CDR1 is SGHRS and CDR2 YFSETQ. CDR3 amino acids: CASSRGQGYTDTQYF.

CDR3: CASSPNWTPNTEAFF. V is TRBV18 and J is TRBJ1-1; the TCRdb call, TRBD1, lacks DNA for checking. Per germline, CDR1 KGHSH and CDR2 LQKENI. The length of the CDR3 is 15 residues.

This chain links TRBV14 with TRBJ1-1; absent DNA, TCRdb's TRBD1 call cannot be checked. The V gene's germline CDR1 is SGHDN and CDR2 FVKESK. This CDR3 comprises 15 residues. This CDR3 reads CASSRKQGWDTEAFF.

The rearrangement links TRBV2 to TRBJ2-2; TCRdb returns TRBD1, unconfirmable since there is no DNA. The CDR3 runs to 14 residues. Germline CDR1 reads SNHLY; CDR2 reads FYNNEI. CDR3 protein: CANREDRYTGELFF.

The rearrangement uses TRBV7-2 and TRBJ2-3; checking the TCRdb D call of TRBD2 is not possible without DNA. CDR3 length: 16 amino acids. Germline loops: CDR1 SGHTA, CDR2 FQGNSA. CDR3 loop: CASSQSSGGLTKTQYF.

This rearrangement joins TRBV20-1 to TRBJ2-3; checking the TCRdb D call of TRBD1 is not possible without DNA. CDR1 and CDR2 (germline): DFQATT, SNEGSKA (reference sequence). This CDR3 region has 13 residues. CDR3 protein: CSARAPAGTLVYF.

This rearrangement joins TRBV19 to TRBJ2-3; the D call of TRBD1 rests on TCRdb alone, since no DNA is present to check it. Germline lookup yields CDR1 LNHDA and CDR2 SQIVND (reference sequence). This CDR3 has 15 residues. The CDR3 region is CASRTGGGGRDTQYF. The variable domain in full, completed from reference TRBV19 and TRBJ2-3, reads DGGITQSPKYLFRKEGQNVTLSCEQNLNHDAMYWYRQDPGQGLRLIYYSQIVNDFQKGDIAEGYSVSREKKESFPLTVTSAQKNPTAFYLCASRTGGGGRDTQYFGPGTRLTVL.

The V call is TRBV3-1, the J call TRBJ2-2; TCRdb picks TRBD2, but there is no DNA to check that call. This CDR3 is 18 amino acids long. CDR1 is LGHDT, CDR2 YNNKEL, per germline (reference sequence). CDR3 protein: CASSQPLAGELGSGELFF. Looking up the rest from reference TRBV3-1 and TRBJ2-2 gives the full variable domain: DTAVSQTPKYLVTQMGNDKSIKCEQNLGHDTMYWYKQDSKKFLKIMFSYNNKELIINETVPNRFSPKSPDKAHLNLHINSLELGDSAVYFCASSQPLAGELGSGELFFGEGSRLTVL.